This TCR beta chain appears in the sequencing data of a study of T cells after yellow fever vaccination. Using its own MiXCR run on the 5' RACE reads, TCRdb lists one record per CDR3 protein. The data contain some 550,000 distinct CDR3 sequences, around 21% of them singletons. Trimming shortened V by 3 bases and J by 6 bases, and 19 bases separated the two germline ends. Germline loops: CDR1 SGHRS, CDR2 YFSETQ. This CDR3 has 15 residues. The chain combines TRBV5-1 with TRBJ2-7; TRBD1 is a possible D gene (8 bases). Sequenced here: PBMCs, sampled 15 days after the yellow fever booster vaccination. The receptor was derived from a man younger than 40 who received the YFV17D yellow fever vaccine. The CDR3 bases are TGCGCCAGCAGCTCCCATCAGGGGGCGGGGGTCGAGCAGTACTTC. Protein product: CASSSHQGAGVEQYF.